The clone carrying this TCR beta chain was counted a few times. Germline CDR1 is LGHNA and CDR2 is YSLEER. Trimming cost V 1 base and J 1 base, with 14 bases left between them. The CDR3 spans 17 residues. This entry belongs to a study of CD39 and CD103 CD8 tumor-infiltrating T cells. TCRdb's table, derived via immunoSEQ multiplex PCR, lists solely in-frame clones and lacks some. The table lists around 1,300 clones, 80% of them singletons, with 45% to 60% in the top ten. J is TRBJ1-3 and V is TRBV4-3, with D perhaps TRBD1 (5 bases). Material for sequencing was CD8+ T cells sorted from blood. Regarding subset: total memory CD8 T cells (CD45RA-CCR7+/-) from blood or uninvolved lymph node. The TCR originated in a human donor with head and neck squamous cell carcinoma. DNA of the CDR3: TGCGCCAGCAGCCAAGCCGCCTGGGGACGATCTGGAAACACCATATATTTT. Translated, it gives CASSQAAWGRSGNTIYF.